What follows are 11 T cell receptor beta chains derived from one specimen sequenced in a study of memory CD4+ T cells and cytomegalovirus serostatus. Profiling relied on immunoSEQ multiplex PCR, and the TCRdb table lists in-frame clones only, not all of them. Of around 45,000 clones listed, around 70% are singletons. Single viable CD3+CD4+CD8-CD45RO+ cells were sorted as the memory CD4+ T cells. Sequenced material: memory CD4+ T cells from blood. The receptors come from an adult in good health and CMV-seropositive.

V and J are TRBV10-3 and TRBJ1-1, with 9 bases identical to TRBD1. The CDR3 contains 15 residues. The V segment lost 4 bases and the J segment 5 bases; nucleotides outside the gene matches: 8. Germline values: CDR1 ENHRY, CDR2 SYGVKD. The CDR3 DNA follows: TGTGCCATCAGTGTGGACAGGGGAGGCTTAACTGAAGCTTTCTTT. It codes for CAISVDRGGLTEAFF.

This clone was recorded once. The J gene is TRBJ1-1, the V gene TRBV18, with 7 bases identical to TRBD1. The V gene end was trimmed by 4 bases and the J gene end by 6 bases; junction bases not matched to a gene: 5. CDR1 KGHSH and CDR2 LQKENI come from the germline V gene. CDR3 length: 13 residues. CDR3 DNA: TGTGCCAGCTCACGACCGGACAGGTCTGAAGCTTTCTTT. Its translation is CASSRPDRSEAFF.

The DNA of the CDR3 is TGCGCCAGCAGCCAGGAGGACTCAGAGAACACTGAAGCTTTCTTT. This codes for CASSQEDSENTEAFF. J is TRBJ1-1 and V is TRBV4-1; no clear D gene. The V gene lost 3 bases and the J gene lost 1 base, with 12 bases spanning the gap. The CDR3 runs to 15 residues. CDR1 is MGHRA, CDR2 YSYEKL, per germline.

Comments on this clone: Additional DNA sequences in this sample encode the identical CDR3. The CDR3 coding sequence is TGTGCCAGCAGTGCCAGCGGGAATCAGCCCCAGCATTTT. Amino acids: CASSASGNQPQHF. This rearrangement joins TRBV2 to TRBJ1-5; no clear D gene. Trimming left V 4 bases short and J 4 bases short, with 8 bases between. The CDR3 extends over 13 amino acids. Germline loops: CDR1 SNHLY, CDR2 FYNNEI.

This rearrangement joins TRBV19 to TRBJ1-1; D may be TRBD1 (5 bases). Deletions cut 10 bases from V and 5 bases from J, with 20 bases between. CDR1 is LNHDA, CDR2 SQIVND, per germline (reference sequence). The CDR3 is made up of 14 amino acids. CDR3 bases: TGTGCCACCGTACCCTCAGGGTTTTGGACTGAAGCTTTCTTT. This encodes CATVPSGFWTEAFF.

The rearrangement links TRBV2 to TRBJ2-3, with D hard to call. The V and J ends lost 6 bases and 2 bases respectively, with 9 bases between them. Germline CDR1 is SNHLY and CDR2 is FYNNEI. The CDR3 has 13 amino acids. The CDR3 region is CASRWDLTDTQYF. The CDR3 nucleotides are TGTGCCAGCAGATGGGATCTCACAGATACGCAGTATTTT.

This CDR3 reads CASSPGTDEKLFF. The CDR3 DNA reads TGTGCCAGCAGCCCGGGGACGGATGAAAAACTGTTTTTT. This chain joins TRBV5-4 and TRBJ1-4; TRBD1 is a possible D gene (5 bases). The CDR3 spans 13 residues. Looked up from germline, CDR1 is SGHNT and CDR2 is YYREEE (reference sequence). With 4 bases removed from V and 6 bases from J, the gap between germline ends came to 10 bases.

This clone came up a few times. This chain joins TRBV9 and TRBJ1-3; D gene unclear. The germline V gene encodes CDR1 SGDLS and CDR2 YYNGEE. The ends were cut back, 2 bases at V and 4 bases at J, with 4 bases in the middle. This CDR3 contains 12 residues. CDR3 in amino acids: CASSVAGNTIYF. The DNA of the CDR3 is TGTGCCAGCAGCGTGGCCGGAAACACCATATATTTT.

The genes are TRBV6-6 and TRBJ1-4, with a tentative D call TRBD1 (6 bases). The CDR3 is made up of 14 amino acids. Deletions cut 5 bases from V and 0 bases from J, with 7 bases between. Looked up from germline, CDR1 is MNHNY and CDR2 is SVGAGI (reference sequence). The CDR3 protein is CASSTGTTNEKLFF. The CDR3 DNA is TGTGCCAGCAGTACAGGGACAACTAATGAAAAACTGTTTTTT.

In its sample, this clone was seen once. The genes are TRBV4-1 and TRBJ1-5; no reliable D call. Germline loops: CDR1 MGHRA, CDR2 YSYEKL. The CDR3 consists of 16 residues. The V end was cut by 2 bases, the J end by 4 bases, with 15 bases between. CDR3 sequence (DNA): TGCGCCAGCAGCCAAAGGTTAGTGAGGAATAATCAGCCCCAGCATTTT. Translating it yields CASSQRLVRNNQPQHF.

The chain employs TRBV7-2 and TRBJ2-3; D tentatively fits TRBD1 or TRBD2 (6 bases each). V dropped 5 bases and J dropped 7 bases, with 22 bases sitting between them. The CDR3 contains 16 residues. From germline, CDR1 is SGHTA and CDR2 FQGNSA. CDR3 sequence reads: CASSLTSTRGLYTQYF. CDR3 in DNA: TGTGCCAGCAGCCTAACGTCAACTCGGGGGCTCTATACGCAGTATTTT.